The T cell receptor beta chain under discussion was sequenced for a study of blood T cell repertoires in COVID-19. The V segment lost 4 bases and the J segment 5 bases; nucleotides outside the gene matches: 4. The CDR3 runs 12 residues. CDR1 is GTSNPN, CDR2 SVGIG, per germline (reference sequence). Data came from immunoSEQ multiplex PCR; TCRdb stores just in-frame clones and leaves some out. The table has approximately 270,000 clones, roughly 88% seen once. The genes are TRBV30 and TRBJ2-7; 8 bases align to TRBD2. The sample comprised PBMCs or T cells enriched from blood (not recorded which). This receptor was taken from a woman in her thirties who had recovered from COVID-19. The CDR3, as DNA: TGTGCCTGGAACGCGGGAGGCGACGAGCAGTACTTC. It encodes CAWNAGGDEQYF. The full variable domain, rest sourced from reference TRBV30 and TRBJ2-7, is SQTIHQWPATLVQPVGSPLSLECTVEGTSNPNLYWYRQAAGRGLQLLFYSVGIGQISSEVPQNLSASRPQDRQFILSSKKLLLSDSGFYLCAWNAGGDEQYFGPGTRLTVT.